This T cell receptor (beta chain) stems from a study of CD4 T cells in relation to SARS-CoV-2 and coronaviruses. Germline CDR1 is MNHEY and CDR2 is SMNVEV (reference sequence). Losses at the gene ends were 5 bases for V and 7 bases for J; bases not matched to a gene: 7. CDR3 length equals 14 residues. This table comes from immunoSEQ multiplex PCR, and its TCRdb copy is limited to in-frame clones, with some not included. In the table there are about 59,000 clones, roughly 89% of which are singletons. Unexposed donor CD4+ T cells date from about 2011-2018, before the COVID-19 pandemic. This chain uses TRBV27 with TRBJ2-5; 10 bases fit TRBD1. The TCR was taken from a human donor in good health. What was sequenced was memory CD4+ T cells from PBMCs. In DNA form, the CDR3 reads TGTGCCAGCAGTCCCACCGGGACAGGGGCGACCCAGTACTTC. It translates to CASSPTGTGATQYF.